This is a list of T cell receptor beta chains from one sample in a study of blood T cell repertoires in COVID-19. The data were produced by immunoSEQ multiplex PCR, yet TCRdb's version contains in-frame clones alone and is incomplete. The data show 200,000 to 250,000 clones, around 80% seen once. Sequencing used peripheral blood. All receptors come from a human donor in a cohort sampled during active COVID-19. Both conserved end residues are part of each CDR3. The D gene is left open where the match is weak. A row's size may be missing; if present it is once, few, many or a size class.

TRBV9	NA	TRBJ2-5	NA	TGTGCCAGCAGCGTAAATCCGAGTGAAGAGACCCAGTACTTC	CASSVNPSEETQYF
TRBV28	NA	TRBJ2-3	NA	TGTGCCAGCAGTGGGGATACAGGGTTCAGCACAGATACGCAGTATTTT	CASSGDTGFSTDTQYF
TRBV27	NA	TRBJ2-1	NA	TGTGCCAGCAGTTTCCCCGAGGGGGGGAGCTCCTACAATGAGCAGTTCTTC	CASSFPEGGSSYNEQFF
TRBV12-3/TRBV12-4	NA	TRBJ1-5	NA	TGTGCCAGCACGATGTTTGAGAATCAGCCCCAGCATTTT	CASTMFENQPQHF
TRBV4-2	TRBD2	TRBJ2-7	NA	TGTGCCAGCAGCCAAAGGACTAGCGGGAGGGTGCGCGAGCAGTACTTC	CASSQRTSGRVREQYF
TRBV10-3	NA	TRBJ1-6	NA	TGTGCCAGTACGAGGACGGCGGAAGGGGCCCTCCACTTT	CASTRTAEGALHF
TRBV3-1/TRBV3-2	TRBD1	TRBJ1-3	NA	TGTGCCAGCAGCCAAGCGTCCCGGGACAGGGCATCTGGAAACACCATATATTTT	CASSQASRDRASGNTIYF
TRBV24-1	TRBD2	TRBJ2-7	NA	TGTGCCACCAGTGAATCCGGGACTAGAGATGACGAGCAGTACTTC	CATSESGTRDDEQYF
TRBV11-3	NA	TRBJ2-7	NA	TGTGCCAGCAGCTTGGGAGAGGGCGAGCAGTACTTC	CASSLGEGEQYF
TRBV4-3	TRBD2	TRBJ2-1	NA	TGCGCCAGCAGCCAAGATAGTAGCGGGCGAGGCGATGAGCAGTTCTTC	CASSQDSSGRGDEQFF
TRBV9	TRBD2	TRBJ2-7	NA	TGTGCCAGCAGCGTAGGCGGGAGGCAGAGCGAGCAGTACTTC	CASSVGGRQSEQYF
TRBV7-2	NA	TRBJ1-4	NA	TGTGCCAGCAGCCCGAGACTGGCCGAAAAACTGTTTTTT	CASSPRLAEKLFF
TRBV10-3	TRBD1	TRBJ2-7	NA	TGTGCCATCGGCGACACAGGGGGCCCCTACGAGCAGTACTTC	CAIGDTGGPYEQYF
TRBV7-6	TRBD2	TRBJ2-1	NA	TGTGCCAGCAGCGGCGGGACTAGCGGGAGCCGCTACAATGAGCAGTTCTTC	CASSGGTSGSRYNEQFF
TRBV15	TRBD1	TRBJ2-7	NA	TGTGCCACCAGCAGAGATCAGGGGGCCCCCTACGAGCAGTACTTC	CATSRDQGAPYEQYF
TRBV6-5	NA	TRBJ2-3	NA	TGTGCCAGCAGAATACGGGGGGCGAACACAGATACGCAGTATTTT	CASRIRGANTDTQYF
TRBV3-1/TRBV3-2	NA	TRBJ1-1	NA	TGTGCCAGCAGCCCCAATGCGGTTTTCCGACAGGCGATGAACACTGAAGCTTTCTTT	CASSPNAVFRQAMNTEAFF
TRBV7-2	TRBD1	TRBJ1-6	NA	TGTGCCAGCAGCTTAGGGACAGGGAGAAATTCACCCCTCCACTTT	CASSLGTGRNSPLHF
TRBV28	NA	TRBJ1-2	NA	TGTGCCAGCAGTTTAGAGGGAAGGGCACACTATGGCTACACCTTC	CASSLEGRAHYGYTF
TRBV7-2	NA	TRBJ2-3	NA	TGTGCCAGCAGCCAATCCCATGTCACAGATACGCAGTATTTT	CASSQSHVTDTQYF
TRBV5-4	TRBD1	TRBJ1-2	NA	TGTGCCAGCGCCGGATGGGACAGGGATTTAGCTAACTATGGCTACACCTTC	CASAGWDRDLANYGYTF
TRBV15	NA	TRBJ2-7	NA	TGTGCCACCAGCAGAATTTTCCCGGGACAAGCCTACGAGCAGTACTTC	CATSRIFPGQAYEQYF
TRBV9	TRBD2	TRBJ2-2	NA	TGTGCCAGCAGCGCCGGGGACTACCTAAACACCGGGGAGCTGTTTTTT	CASSAGDYLNTGELFF
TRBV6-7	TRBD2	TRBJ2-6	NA	TGTGCCAGCAGTTACTCGCGGCTAGCGGAGATCTCTGGGGCCAACGTCCTGACTTTC	CASSYSRLAEISGANVLTF
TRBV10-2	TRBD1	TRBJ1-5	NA	TGCGCCAGCAGTGCTGACAGGGTGAGGGGCAATCAGCCCCAGCATTTT	CASSADRVRGNQPQHF
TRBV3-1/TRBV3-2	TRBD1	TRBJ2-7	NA	TGTGCCAGCAGCCGAGACAGGGGTTTACGGGAGCAGTACTTC	CASSRDRGLREQYF
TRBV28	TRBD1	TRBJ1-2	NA	TGTGCCAGCACCCCTCGGACAGGGGGCCAGTTAGGCTACACCTTC	CASTPRTGGQLGYTF
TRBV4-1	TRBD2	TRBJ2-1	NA	TGCGCCAGCAGCCAAGATCAGGGACTAGCGGGACGCAATGAGCAGTTCTTC	CASSQDQGLAGRNEQFF
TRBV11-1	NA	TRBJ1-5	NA	TGTGCCAGCAGCCCCAGTACCAATCAGCCCCAGCATTTT	CASSPSTNQPQHF
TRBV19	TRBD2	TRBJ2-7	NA	TGTGCCAGTAGTTTCCGGGGGGGTAACGAGCAGTACTTC	CASSFRGGNEQYF
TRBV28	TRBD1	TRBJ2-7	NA	TGTGCCAGCAGTTTGCCTACGGACAGGGTTCACTACGAGCAGTACTTC	CASSLPTDRVHYEQYF
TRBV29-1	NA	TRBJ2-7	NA	TGCAGCGTTGAAGATGGGAGTTCTCGCTCCTACGAGCAGTACTTC	CSVEDGSSRSYEQYF
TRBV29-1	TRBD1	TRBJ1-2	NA	TGCAGCGGACAGGGTTTAGCGTATGGCTACACCTTC	CSGQGLAYGYTF
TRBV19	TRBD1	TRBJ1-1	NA	TGTGCCAGTAGTATTAGGCCGGACAGGGGAAAAATAAGTACTGAAGCTTTCTTT	CASSIRPDRGKISTEAFF
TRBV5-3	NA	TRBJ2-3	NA	TGTGCCAGAAGCTTTTGTGATGCGGGGACAGACCGCACAGATACGCAGTATTTT	CARSFCDAGTDRTDTQYF
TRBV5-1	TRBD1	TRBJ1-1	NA	TGCGCCAGCAGCCAAACAGGGGGCAGGACTGAAGCTTTCTTT	CASSQTGGRTEAFF
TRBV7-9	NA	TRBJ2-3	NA	TGTGCCAGCAGCTTAGGGTACGGGAGATCTTTCACAGATACGCAGTATTTT	CASSLGYGRSFTDTQYF
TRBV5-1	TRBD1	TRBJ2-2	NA	TGCGCCAGCAGCTTGACGGACAGGGGTGGCACCGGGGAGCTGTTTTTT	CASSLTDRGGTGELFF
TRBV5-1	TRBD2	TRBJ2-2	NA	TGCGCCAGCAGCTTTACTAGCGGGAGTCGAACCGGGGAGCTGTTTTTT	CASSFTSGSRTGELFF
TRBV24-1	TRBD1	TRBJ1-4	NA	TGTGCCACCAGTGATTTGGGACCGGACAGGGAGAATGAAAAACTGTTTTTT	CATSDLGPDRENEKLFF
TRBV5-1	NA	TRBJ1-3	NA	TGCGCCAGCAACCGCGGCGAATCCTCTGGAAACACCATATATTTT	CASNRGESSGNTIYF
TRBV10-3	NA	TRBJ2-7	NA	TGTGCCATCAGTGAGTCCATTGGACAGTCCTACGAGCAGTACTTC	CAISESIGQSYEQYF
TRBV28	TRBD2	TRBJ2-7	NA	TGTGCCAGCAGTTTTGTACTAGCGGGAGCTTGGTCCTACGAGCAGTACTTC	CASSFVLAGAWSYEQYF
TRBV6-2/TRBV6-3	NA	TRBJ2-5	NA	TGTGCCAGCAGTTACTCGGCTGGGGCTATTGGGCTAGAGACCCAGTACTTC	CASSYSAGAIGLETQYF
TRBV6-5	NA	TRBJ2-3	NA	TGTGCCAGCAGTTACCCCGCTTCGGGAGACACAGATACGCAGTATTTT	CASSYPASGDTDTQYF
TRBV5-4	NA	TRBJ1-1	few	TGTGCCAGCAGGGCAGGGGTAGTGACTGAAGCTTTCTTT	CASRAGVVTEAFF
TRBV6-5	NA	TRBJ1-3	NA	TGTGCCAGCAGAACAGCGGTCGGAAACACCATATATTTT	CASRTAVGNTIYF
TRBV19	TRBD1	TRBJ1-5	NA	TGTGCCAGCCGGGACAGGTGGTATCAGCCCCAGCATTTT	CASRDRWYQPQHF
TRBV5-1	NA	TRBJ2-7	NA	TGCGCCAGCAGCTTGGTAGCGTCATCTAACGAGCAGTACTTC	CASSLVASSNEQYF
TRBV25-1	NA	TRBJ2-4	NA	TGTGCCAGCAGTGATTTTTCGCAGGGCCATGCGGACATTCAGTACTTC	CASSDFSQGHADIQYF
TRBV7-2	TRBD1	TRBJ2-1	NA	TGTGCCAGCAGCAGACAGGGTAATGAGCAGTTCTTC	CASSRQGNEQFF